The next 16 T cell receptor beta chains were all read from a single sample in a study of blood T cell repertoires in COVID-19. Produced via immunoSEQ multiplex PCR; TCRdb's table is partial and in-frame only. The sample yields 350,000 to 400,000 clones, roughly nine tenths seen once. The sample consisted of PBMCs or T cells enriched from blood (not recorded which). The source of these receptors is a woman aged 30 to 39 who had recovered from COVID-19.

CDR3 nucleotides: TGTGCCTGGAGTTCAAGCGGGGGGGGCACAGATACGCAGTATTTT. Encoded protein: CAWSSSGGGTDTQYF. J is TRBJ2-3 and V is TRBV30, with TRBD2 identical over 10 bases. The germline V gene encodes CDR1 GTSNPN and CDR2 SVGIG (reference sequence). V lost 2 bases and J lost 1; bases outside the gene matches: 3. CDR3 length: 15 amino acids.

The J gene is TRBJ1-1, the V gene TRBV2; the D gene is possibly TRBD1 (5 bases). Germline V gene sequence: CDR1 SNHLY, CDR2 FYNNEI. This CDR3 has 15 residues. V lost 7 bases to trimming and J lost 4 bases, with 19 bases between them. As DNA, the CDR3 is TGTGCCAGCACCGGGGGGTGGGGCGTCGGCACTGAAGCTTTCTTT. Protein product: CASTGGWGVGTEAFF.

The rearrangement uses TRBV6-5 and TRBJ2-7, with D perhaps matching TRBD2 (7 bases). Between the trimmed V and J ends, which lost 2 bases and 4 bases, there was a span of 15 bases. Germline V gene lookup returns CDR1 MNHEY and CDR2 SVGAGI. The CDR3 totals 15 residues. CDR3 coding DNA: TGTGCCAGCAGTTACGAGGGGGGGGCGTATTACGAGCAGTACTTC. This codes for CASSYEGGAYYEQYF.

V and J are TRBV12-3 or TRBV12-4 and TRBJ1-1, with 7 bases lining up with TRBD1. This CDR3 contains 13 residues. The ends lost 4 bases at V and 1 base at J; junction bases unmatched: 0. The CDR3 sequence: CASSYRGNTEAFF. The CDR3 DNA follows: TGTGCCAGCAGTTACAGGGGGAACACTGAAGCTTTCTTT.

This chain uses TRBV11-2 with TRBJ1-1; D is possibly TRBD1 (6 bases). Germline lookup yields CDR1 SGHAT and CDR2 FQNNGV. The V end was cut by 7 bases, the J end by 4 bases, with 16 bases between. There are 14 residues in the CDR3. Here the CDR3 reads CASTTQGSGTEAFF. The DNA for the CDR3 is TGTGCCAGCACCACTCAGGGGAGTGGCACTGAAGCTTTCTTT.

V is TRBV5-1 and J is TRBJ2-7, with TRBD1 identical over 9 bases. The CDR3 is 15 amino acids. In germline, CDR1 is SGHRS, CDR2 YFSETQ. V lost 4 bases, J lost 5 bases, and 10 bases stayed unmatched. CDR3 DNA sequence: TGCGCCAGCAGCCGATCCGGGACAGGGAAACACGAGCAGTACTTC. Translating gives CASSRSGTGKHEQYF.

The chain's CDR3 is CASSLESGRLNTEAFF. The CDR3 nucleotides read TGCGCCAGCAGCTTGGAGTCAGGGCGGCTGAACACTGAAGCTTTCTTT. The rearrangement links TRBV5-1 to TRBJ1-1, with a possible D match to TRBD1 (5 bases). With 0 bases removed from V and 0 bases from J, the gap between germline ends came to 12 bases. CDR1 and CDR2 from the germline V gene are SGHRS and YFSETQ. CDR3 length: 16 residues.

Written as DNA, the CDR3 is TGTGCCACCCGGGACAGGGGATCACATTCACCCCTCCACTTT. It yields the protein CATRDRGSHSPLHF. The chain uses TRBV28 and TRBJ1-6; TRBD1 agrees at 10 bases. The ends lost 10 bases at V and 8 bases at J; junction bases unmatched: 8. Looked up from germline, CDR1 is MDHEN and CDR2 is SYDVKM. This CDR3 has 14 amino acids.

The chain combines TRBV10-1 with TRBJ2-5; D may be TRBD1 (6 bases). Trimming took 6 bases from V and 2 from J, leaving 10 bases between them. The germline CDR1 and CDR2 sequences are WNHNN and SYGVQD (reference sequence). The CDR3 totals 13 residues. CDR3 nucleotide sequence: TGCGCCAGCAGCCCCGGACAGCAAGAGACCCAGTACTTC. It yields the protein CASSPGQQETQYF.

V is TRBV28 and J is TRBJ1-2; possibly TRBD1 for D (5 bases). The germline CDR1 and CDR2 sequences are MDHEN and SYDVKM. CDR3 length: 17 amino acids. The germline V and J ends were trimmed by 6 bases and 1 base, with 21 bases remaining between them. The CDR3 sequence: CASRKAGLLEDNYGYTF. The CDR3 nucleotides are TGTGCCAGCAGAAAAGCGGGACTCCTAGAGGATAACTATGGCTACACCTTC.

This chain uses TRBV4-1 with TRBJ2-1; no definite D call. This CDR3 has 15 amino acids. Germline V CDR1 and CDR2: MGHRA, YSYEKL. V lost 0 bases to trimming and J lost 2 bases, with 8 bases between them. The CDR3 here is CASSQEAIPYNEQFF. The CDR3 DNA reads TGCGCCAGCAGCCAAGAGGCCATACCCTACAATGAGCAGTTCTTC.

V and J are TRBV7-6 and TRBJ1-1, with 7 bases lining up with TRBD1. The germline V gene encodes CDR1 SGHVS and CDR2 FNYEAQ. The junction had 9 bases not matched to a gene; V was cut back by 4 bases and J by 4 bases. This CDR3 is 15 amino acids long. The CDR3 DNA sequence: TGTGCCAGCAGCTCAAGCGCCACAGGGGTCACTGAAGCTTTCTTT. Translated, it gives CASSSSATGVTEAFF.

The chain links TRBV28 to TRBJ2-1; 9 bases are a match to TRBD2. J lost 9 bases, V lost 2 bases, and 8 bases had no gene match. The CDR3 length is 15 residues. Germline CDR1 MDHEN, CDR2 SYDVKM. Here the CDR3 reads CASSLAGGPLGEQFF. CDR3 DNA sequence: TGTGCCAGCAGTTTAGCGGGAGGGCCCCTCGGTGAGCAGTTCTTC. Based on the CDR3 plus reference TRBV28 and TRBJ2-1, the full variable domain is DVKVTQSSRYLVKRTGEKVFLECVQDMDHENMFWYRQDPGLGLRLIYFSYDVKMKEKGDIPEGYSVSREKKERFSLILESASTNQTSMYLCASSLAGGPLGEQFFGPGTRLTVL.

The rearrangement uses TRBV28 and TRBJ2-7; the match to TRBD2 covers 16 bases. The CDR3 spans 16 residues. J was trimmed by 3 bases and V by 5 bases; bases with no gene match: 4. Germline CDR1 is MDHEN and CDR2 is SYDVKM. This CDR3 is CASSQGTSGRGYEQYF. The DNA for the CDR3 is TGTGCCAGCAGTCAAGGGACTAGCGGGAGGGGCTACGAGCAGTACTTC. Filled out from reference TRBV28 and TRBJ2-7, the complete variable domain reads DVKVTQSSRYLVKRTGEKVFLECVQDMDHENMFWYRQDPGLGLRLIYFSYDVKMKEKGDIPEGYSVSREKKERFSLILESASTNQTSMYLCASSQGTSGRGYEQYFGPGTRLTVT.

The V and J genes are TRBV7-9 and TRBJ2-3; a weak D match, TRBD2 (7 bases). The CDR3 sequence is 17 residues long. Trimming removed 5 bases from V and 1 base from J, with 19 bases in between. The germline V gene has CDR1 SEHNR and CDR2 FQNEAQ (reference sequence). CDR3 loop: CASSPEGGLGRTDTQYF. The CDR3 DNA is TGTGCCAGCAGCCCCGAGGGGGGGCTAGGGCGCACAGATACGCAGTATTTT. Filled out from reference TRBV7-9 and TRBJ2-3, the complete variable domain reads DTGVSQNPRHKITKRGQNVTFRCDPISEHNRLYWYRQTLGQGPEFLTYFQNEAQLEKSRLLSDRFSAERPKGSFSTLEIQRTEQGDSAMYLCASSPEGGLGRTDTQYFGPGTRLTVL.

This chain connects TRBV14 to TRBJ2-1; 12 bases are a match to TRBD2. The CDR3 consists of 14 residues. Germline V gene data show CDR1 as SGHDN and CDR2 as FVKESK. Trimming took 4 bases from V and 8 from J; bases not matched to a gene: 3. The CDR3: CASSRLAGEDEQFF. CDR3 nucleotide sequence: TGTGCCAGCAGCCGACTAGCGGGAGAAGATGAGCAGTTCTTC.